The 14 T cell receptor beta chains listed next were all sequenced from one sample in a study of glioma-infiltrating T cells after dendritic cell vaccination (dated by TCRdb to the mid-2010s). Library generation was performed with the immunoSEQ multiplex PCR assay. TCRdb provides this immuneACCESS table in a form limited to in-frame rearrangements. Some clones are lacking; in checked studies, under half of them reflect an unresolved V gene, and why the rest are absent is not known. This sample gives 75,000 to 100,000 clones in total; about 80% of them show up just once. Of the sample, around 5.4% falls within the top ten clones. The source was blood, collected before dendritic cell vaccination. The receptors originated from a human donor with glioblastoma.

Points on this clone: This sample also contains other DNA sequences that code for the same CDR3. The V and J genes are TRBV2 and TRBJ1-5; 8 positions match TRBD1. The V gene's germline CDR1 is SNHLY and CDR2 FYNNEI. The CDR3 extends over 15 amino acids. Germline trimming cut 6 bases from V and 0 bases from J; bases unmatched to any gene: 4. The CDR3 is CASSADRVSNQPQHF. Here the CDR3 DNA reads TGTGCCAGCAGCGCGGACAGGGTTAGCAATCAGCCCCAGCATTTT.

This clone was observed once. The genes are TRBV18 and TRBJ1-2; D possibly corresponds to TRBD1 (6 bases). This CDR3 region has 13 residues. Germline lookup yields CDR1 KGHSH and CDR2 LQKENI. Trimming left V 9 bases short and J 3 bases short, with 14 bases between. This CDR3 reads CASLEGVDYGYTF. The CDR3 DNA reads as TGTGCCAGTCTCGAGGGGGTGGACTATGGCTACACCTTC.

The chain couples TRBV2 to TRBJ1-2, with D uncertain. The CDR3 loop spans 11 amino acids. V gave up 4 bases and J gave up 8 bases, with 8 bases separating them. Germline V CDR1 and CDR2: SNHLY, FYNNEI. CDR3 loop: CASSVQRGYTF. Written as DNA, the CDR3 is TGTGCCAGCAGTGTTCAGAGGGGCTACACCTTC. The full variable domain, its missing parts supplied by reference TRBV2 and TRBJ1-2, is EPEVTQTPSHQVTQMGQEVILRCVPISNHLYFYWYRQILGQKVEFLVSFYNNEISEKSEIFDDQFSVERPDGSNFTLKIRSTKLEDSAMYFCASSVQRGYTFGSGTRLTVV.

The CDR3 DNA reads TGTGCCAGCAGCTTAAGGGGCAGCACAGATACGCAGTATTTT. The encoded protein is CASSLRGSTDTQYF. The chain joins TRBV7-3 to TRBJ2-3, with TRBD1 as a possible D gene (5 bases). Germline V lookup: CDR1 SGHTA, CDR2 FQGTGA. This CDR3 contains 14 residues. V lost 1 base to trimming and J lost 0 bases, with 5 bases between them.

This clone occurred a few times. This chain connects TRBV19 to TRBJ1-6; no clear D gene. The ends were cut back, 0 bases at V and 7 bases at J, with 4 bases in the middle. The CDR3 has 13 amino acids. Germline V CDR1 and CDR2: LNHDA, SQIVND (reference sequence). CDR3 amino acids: CASSIERNSPLHF. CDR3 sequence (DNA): TGTGCCAGTAGTATAGAGAGAAATTCACCCCTCCACTTT.

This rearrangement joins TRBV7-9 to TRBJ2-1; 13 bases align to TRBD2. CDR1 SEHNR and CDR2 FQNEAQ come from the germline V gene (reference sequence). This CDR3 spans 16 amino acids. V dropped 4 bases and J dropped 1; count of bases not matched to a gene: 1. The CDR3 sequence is CASSSLAGGSYNEQFF. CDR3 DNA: TGTGCCAGCAGCTCACTAGCGGGAGGGTCCTACAATGAGCAGTTCTTC.

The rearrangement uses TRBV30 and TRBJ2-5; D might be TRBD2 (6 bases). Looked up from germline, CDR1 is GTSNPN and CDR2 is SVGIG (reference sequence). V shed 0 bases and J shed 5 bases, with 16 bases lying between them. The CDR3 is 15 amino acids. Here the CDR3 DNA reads TGTGCCTGGAGTGTACGCGGGGCTAATAGGGAGACCCAGTACTTC. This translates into CAWSVRGANRETQYF.

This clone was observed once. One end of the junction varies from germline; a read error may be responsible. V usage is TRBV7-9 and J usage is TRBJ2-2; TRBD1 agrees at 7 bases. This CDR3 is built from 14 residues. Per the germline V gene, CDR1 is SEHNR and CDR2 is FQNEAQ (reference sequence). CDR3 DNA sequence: TGTGCCGGCAGCTTGACAGGGTATTCGGGGGAGCTGTTTTTT. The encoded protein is CAGSLTGYSGELFF.

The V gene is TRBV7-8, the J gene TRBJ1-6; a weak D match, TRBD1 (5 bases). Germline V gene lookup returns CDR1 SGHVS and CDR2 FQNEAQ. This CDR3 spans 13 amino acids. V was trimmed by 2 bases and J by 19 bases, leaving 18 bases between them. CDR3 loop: CASSLLDNGSRHF. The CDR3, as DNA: TGTGCCAGCAGCTTATTGGACAACGGGTCCAGGCACTTT.

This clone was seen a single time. In DNA, the CDR3 is TGTGCCAGCAGCGCCGGGGATACGGATACGCAGTATTTT. Its translation is CASSAGDTDTQYF. The rearrangement uses TRBV9 and TRBJ2-3; a weak D match, TRBD2 (5 bases). This CDR3 has 13 residues. CDR1 SGDLS and CDR2 YYNGEE come from the germline V gene. Trimming cost V 3 bases and J 6 bases, with 11 bases left between them.

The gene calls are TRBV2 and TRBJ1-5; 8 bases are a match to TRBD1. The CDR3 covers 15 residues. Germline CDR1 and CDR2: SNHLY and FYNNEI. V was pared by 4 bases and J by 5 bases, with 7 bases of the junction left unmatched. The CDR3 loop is CASSGQGLGDQPQHF. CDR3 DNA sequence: TGTGCCAGCAGTGGACAGGGGCTGGGGGATCAGCCCCAGCATTTT.

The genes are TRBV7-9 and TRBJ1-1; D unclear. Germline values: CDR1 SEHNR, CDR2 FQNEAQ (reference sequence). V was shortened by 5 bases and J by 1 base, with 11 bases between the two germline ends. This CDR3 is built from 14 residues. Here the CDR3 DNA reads TGTGCCAGCAGCCCCTGGGCCACGAACACTGAAGCTTTCTTT. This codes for CASSPWATNTEAFF.

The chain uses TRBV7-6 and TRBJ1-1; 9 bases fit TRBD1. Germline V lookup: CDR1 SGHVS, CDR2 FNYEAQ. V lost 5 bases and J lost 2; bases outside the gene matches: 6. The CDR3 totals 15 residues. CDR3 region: CASSPRTGANTEAFF. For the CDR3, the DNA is TGTGCCAGCAGCCCAAGGACAGGGGCTAACACTGAAGCTTTCTTT.

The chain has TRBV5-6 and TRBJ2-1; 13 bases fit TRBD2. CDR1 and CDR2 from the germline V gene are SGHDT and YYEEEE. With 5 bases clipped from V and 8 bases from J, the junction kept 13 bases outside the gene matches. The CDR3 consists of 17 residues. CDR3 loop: CASSLTSGGASSYEQFF. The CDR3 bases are TGTGCCAGCAGTCTAACTAGCGGGGGGGCCTCGAGCTATGAGCAGTTCTTC.